This record covers a single T cell receptor beta chain. These data belong to a study of cytomegalovirus exposure and HLA in healthy donors. V was cut by 0 bases and J by 5 bases, with 11 bases left in between. Per the germline V gene, CDR1 is SGHRS and CDR2 is YFSETQ. This CDR3 spans 14 amino acids. Profiled with immunoSEQ multiplex PCR; TCRdb holds only in-frame clones, not every one. In the table there are 200,000 to 250,000 clones, 75% to 90% of which are singletons. Sequencing used PBMCs. This chain uses TRBV5-1 with TRBJ1-2; D gene ambiguous. The TCR was taken from a woman aged 25 to 39 in good health and CMV-seropositive. For the CDR3, the DNA is TGCGCCAGCAGCTTGGAATCAGCGAGGTATGGCTACACCTTC. Amino acid sequence: CASSLESARYGYTF.